This is a list of T cell receptor beta chains from one sample in a study of CD8 T cells in ankylosing spondylitis. TCRdb re-called the 5' RACE reads through MiXCR, storing one row per CDR3 protein. The data contain a few hundred thousand distinct CDR3 sequences, 15% to 20% of them singletons. The material sequenced was blood, either unsorted or a sorted T cell fraction (not recorded which). The receptors derive from a male donor with ankylosing spondylitis. Both conserved end residues are part of each CDR3. The D gene is left open where the match is weak. Some rows have no size entry. The others give once, few or many, or a class for an expanded clone.

D gene	V gene	J gene	clone size	CDR3 protein	CDR3 DNA
NA	TRBV10-3	TRBJ2-1	NA	CAISEVTGLVEQFF	TGTGCCATCAGTGAGGTGACCGGACTGGTTGAGCAGTTCTTC
TRBD1	TRBV7-2	TRBJ2-3	few	CASSTLTGGMTDTQYF	TGTGCCAGCAGCACCCTGACAGGGGGCATGACAGATACGCAGTATTTT
TRBD1	TRBV12-3/TRBV12-4	TRBJ1-3	NA	CASSSNPGQGNTIYF	TGTGCCAGCAGCTCTAACCCGGGACAGGGAAACACCATATATTTT
TRBD1	TRBV3-1	TRBJ2-7	NA	CASSPNTRGRHYQQYF	TGTGCCAGCAGTCCTAATACTAGGGGGCGTCACTACCAGCAGTACTTC
TRBD2	TRBV20-1	TRBJ2-5	NA	CSAKPGTSFQETQYF	TGCAGTGCCAAACCCGGGACTAGCTTCCAAGAGACCCAGTACTTC
NA	TRBV7-3	TRBJ2-1	NA	CASSLTTGNEQFF	TGTGCCAGCAGCTTAACCACAGGGAATGAGCAGTTCTTC
NA	TRBV4-2	TRBJ2-7	NA	CASSQDDPRGFSAYYEQYF	TGTGCCAGCAGCCAAGATGATCCCCGGGGTTTTAGCGCGTACTACGAGCAGTACTTC
NA	TRBV27	TRBJ2-3	few	CASSPQSWLETTDTQYF	TGTGCCAGCAGTCCCCAGTCGTGGTTGGAAACCACAGATACGCAGTATTTT
TRBD1	TRBV19	TRBJ1-1	NA	CASTEQGSNTEAFF	TGTGCCAGTACCGAACAGGGGTCCAACACTGAAGCTTTCTTT
NA	TRBV30	TRBJ2-1	NA	CAWSAEVSSYNEQFF	TGTGCCTGGAGCGCCGAGGTCAGCTCCTACAATGAGCAGTTCTTC
TRBD1	TRBV20-1	TRBJ2-3	few	CSAGDRGTDTQYF	TGCAGTGCTGGGGACAGGGGTACAGATACGCAGTATTTT
NA	TRBV10-3	TRBJ1-5	NA	CAISESGGQNNQPQHF	TGTGCCATCAGTGAGTCAGGAGGACAGAACAATCAGCCCCAGCATTTT
TRBD2	TRBV30	TRBJ2-7	NA	CAWIGEGTEQYF	TGTGCCTGGATAGGGGAGGGAACGGAGCAGTACTTC
NA	TRBV5-1	TRBJ1-1	few	CASSLDAAGRNTEAFF	TGCGCCAGCAGCCTGGATGCCGCAGGGCGGAACACTGAAGCTTTCTTT
NA	TRBV28	TRBJ2-3	NA	CASSPGSASTDTQYF	TGTGCCAGCTCACCCGGGTCGGCAAGCACAGATACGCAGTATTTT
NA	TRBV20-1	TRBJ2-1	NA	CSARQGGNNEQFF	TGCAGTGCAAGACAGGGAGGGAACAATGAGCAGTTCTTC
NA	TRBV6-2/TRBV6-3	TRBJ2-7	NA	CASSYSGEQYF	TGTGCCAGCAGTTACTCGGGCGAGCAGTACTTC
NA	TRBV19	TRBJ1-1	few	CASSIGPNTEAFF	TGTGCCAGTAGTATTGGGCCGAACACTGAAGCTTTCTTT
NA	TRBV12-3/TRBV12-4	TRBJ2-2	once	CATASGAGELFF	TGTGCCACCGCTTCGGGAGCCGGGGAGCTGTTTTTT
TRBD1	TRBV12-3/TRBV12-4	TRBJ2-3	NA	CASSLIPRQGFDIADTQYF	TGTGCCAGCAGTTTAATCCCCCGACAGGGGTTTGATATTGCAGATACGCAGTATTTT
NA	TRBV13	TRBJ2-7	NA	CASSLSEEGGEQYF	TGTGCCAGCAGCTTAAGTGAGGAGGGCGGCGAGCAGTACTTC
NA	TRBV19	TRBJ2-1	few	CASSIVRGNEQFF	TGTGCCAGTAGTATAGTCAGGGGCAATGAGCAGTTCTTC
NA	TRBV5-1	TRBJ2-1	many	CASSLGQYNEQFF	TGTGCCAGCAGCTTGGGTCAATACAATGAGCAGTTCTTC
NA	TRBV5-6	TRBJ2-7	many	CASSLSQDEQYF	TGTGCCAGCAGCTTGAGTCAGGACGAGCAGTACTTC
TRBD2	TRBV29-1	TRBJ2-6	NA	CSVGEASGGSGANVLTF	TGCAGCGTTGGGGAGGCTAGCGGGGGCTCTGGGGCCAACGTCCTGACTTTC
TRBD2	TRBV20-1	TRBJ2-3	NA	CSATDGTSSGTDTQYF	TGCAGTGCTACCGACGGGACTAGTTCAGGCACAGATACGCAGTATTTT
NA	TRBV2	TRBJ1-1	once	CASKRGMNTEAFF	TGTGCCAGCAAGCGGGGCATGAACACTGAAGCTTTCTTT
NA	TRBV20-1	TRBJ2-6	NA	CSARTDPGANVLTF	TGCAGTGCGAGGACAGACCCTGGGGCCAACGTCCTGACTTTC
TRBD1	TRBV20-1	TRBJ2-3	NA	CSARTGTGYTDTQYF	TGCAGTGCTAGAACCGGGACAGGCTACACAGATACGCAGTATTTT
NA	TRBV27	TRBJ2-7	few	CASSLSSTVEQYF	TGTGCCAGCAGTTTGTCTTCGACTGTCGAGCAGTACTTC
TRBD1	TRBV30	TRBJ2-7	NA	CAWSEGAPYEQYF	TGTGCCTGGAGTGAGGGGGCACCCTACGAGCAGTACTTC
NA	TRBV6-2/TRBV6-3	TRBJ2-2	NA	CASGGVANTGELFF	TGTGCCAGCGGGGGAGTAGCGAACACCGGGGAGCTGTTTTTT
NA	TRBV2	TRBJ1-1	NA	CASSGRTGRGTEAFF	TGTGCCAGCAGTGGCCGAACAGGGAGAGGTACTGAAGCTTTCTTT
TRBD2	TRBV6-2/TRBV6-3	TRBJ2-2	NA	CASSSAEREAFAAGELFF	TGTGCCAGCAGTTCCGCCGAGCGGGAGGCCTTCGCGGCCGGGGAGCTGTTTTTT
TRBD2	TRBV7-3	TRBJ2-3	few	CASSSPLTGGSGGTDTQYF	TGTGCCAGCAGCAGCCCTCTCACGGGAGGGAGTGGCGGAACAGATACGCAGTATTTT
NA	TRBV7-9	TRBJ1-2	few	CASSLGTDPYGYTF	TGTGCCAGCAGCTTAGGGACAGACCCCTATGGCTACACCTTC
NA	TRBV30	TRBJ2-6	NA	CAWKWEGGSGANVLTF	TGTGCCTGGAAGTGGGAAGGGGGCTCTGGGGCCAACGTCCTGACTTTC
NA	TRBV7-9	TRBJ2-2	few	CASSLGASGAWTGELFF	TGTGCCAGCAGCTTAGGGGCCTCGGGGGCTTGGACCGGGGAGCTGTTTTTT
NA	TRBV4-1	TRBJ1-1	NA	CASSQVLGEMNTEAFF	TGCGCCAGCAGCCAAGTTCTTGGGGAAATGAACACTGAAGCTTTCTTT
TRBD2	TRBV12-3/TRBV12-4	TRBJ2-7	few	CASRGGVEAGDIYEQYF	TGTGCCAGCAGGGGGGGTGTGGAAGCGGGGGACATCTACGAGCAGTACTTC
NA	TRBV28	TRBJ2-7	few	CASSFHLLSYEQYF	TGTGCCAGCAGTTTCCACCTTCTCTCCTACGAGCAGTACTTC
TRBD2	TRBV29-1	TRBJ2-1	NA	CSVEWRLHPSGRNNEQFF	TGCAGCGTTGAATGGAGGCTTCACCCCAGCGGGAGGAACAATGAGCAGTTCTTC
NA	TRBV3-1	TRBJ2-1	NA	CASSPLAYYNEQFF	TGTGCCAGCAGCCCACTAGCCTACTACAATGAGCAGTTCTTC
TRBD2	TRBV2	TRBJ2-1	once	CASNEWYSGSSSYNEQFF	TGTGCCAGCAATGAGTGGTATAGCGGGTCAAGCTCCTACAATGAGCAGTTCTTC
NA	TRBV10-1	TRBJ2-1	few	CASSGTPGGEQFF	TGCGCCAGCAGTGGGACCCCCGGAGGTGAGCAGTTCTTC
TRBD1	TRBV11-2	TRBJ2-4	NA	CASSLVGGQGMAKNIQYF	TGTGCCAGCAGCTTAGTAGGGGGACAGGGAATGGCCAAAAACATTCAGTACTTC
NA	TRBV29-1	TRBJ2-2	few	CSGDSPNTGELFF	TGCAGCGGTGACAGCCCGAACACCGGGGAGCTGTTTTTT
NA	TRBV3-1	TRBJ2-1	few	CASSQDSGGTYNEQFF	TGTGCCAGCAGCCAGGATAGCGGAGGGACCTACAATGAGCAGTTCTTC
TRBD2	TRBV6-5	TRBJ2-2	few	CASSSGLAAGELFF	TGTGCCAGCAGTTCGGGACTAGCGGCCGGGGAGCTGTTTTTT
TRBD1	TRBV10-3	TRBJ2-7	many	CAISDPDRGDPYEQYF	TGTGCCATCAGTGATCCCGACAGGGGGGATCCCTACGAGCAGTACTTC
NA	TRBV7-2	TRBJ2-1	few	CASSLDGGLLYNEQFF	TGTGCCAGCAGCTTAGATGGGGGACTGCTGTACAATGAGCAGTTCTTC
NA	TRBV15	TRBJ2-1	few	CATSGTGTVRNEQFF	TGTGCCACCAGCGGAACCGGGACTGTCAGGAATGAGCAGTTCTTC
TRBD1	TRBV12-3/TRBV12-4	TRBJ1-2	few	CASRRTGRSGYTF	TGTGCCAGCAGGAGGACAGGGAGGAGTGGCTACACCTTC
TRBD2	TRBV7-8	TRBJ2-7	few	CASSLDPGGHEQYF	TGTGCCAGCAGCTTAGATCCGGGGGGGCACGAGCAGTACTTC
TRBD1	TRBV20-1	TRBJ1-2	few	CSARTGRDHYGYTF	TGCAGTGCGAGGACAGGGCGGGACCACTATGGCTACACCTTC